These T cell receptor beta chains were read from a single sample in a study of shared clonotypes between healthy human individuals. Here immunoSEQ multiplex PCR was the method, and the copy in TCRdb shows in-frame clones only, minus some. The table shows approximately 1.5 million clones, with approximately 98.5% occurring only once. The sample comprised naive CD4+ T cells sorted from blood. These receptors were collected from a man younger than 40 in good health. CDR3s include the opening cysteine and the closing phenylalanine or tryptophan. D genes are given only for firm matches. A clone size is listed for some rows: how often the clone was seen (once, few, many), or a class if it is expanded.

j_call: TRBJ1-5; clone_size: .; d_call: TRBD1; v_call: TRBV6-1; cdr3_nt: TGTGCCAGCAGCTCGGACAGGGGCTATCAGCCCCAGCATTTT; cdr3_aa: CASSSDRGYQPQHF
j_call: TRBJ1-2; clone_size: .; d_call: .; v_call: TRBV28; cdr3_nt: TGTGCCAGCAGTTTTGACTCCGTGTTCTATGGCTACACCTTC; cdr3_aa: CASSFDSVFYGYTF
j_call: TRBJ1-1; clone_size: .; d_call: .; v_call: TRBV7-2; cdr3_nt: TGTGCCAGCAGCTTATCAGGGGCGAACACTGAAGCTTTCTTT; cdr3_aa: CASSLSGANTEAFF
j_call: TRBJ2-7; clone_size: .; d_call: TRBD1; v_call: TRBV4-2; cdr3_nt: TGTGCCAGCAGCCAAGAGGGACAGGGGCCCTACGAGCAGTACTTC; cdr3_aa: CASSQEGQGPYEQYF
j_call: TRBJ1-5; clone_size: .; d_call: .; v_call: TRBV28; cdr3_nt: TGTGCCAGCAGTTTTCGGTCGGGGCCCCAGCATTTT; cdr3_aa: CASSFRSGPQHF
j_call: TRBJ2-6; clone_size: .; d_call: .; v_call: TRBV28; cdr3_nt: TGTGCCAGCAGTTCGTGGGGAACTGGGGCCAACGTCCTGACTTTC; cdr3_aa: CASSSWGTGANVLTF
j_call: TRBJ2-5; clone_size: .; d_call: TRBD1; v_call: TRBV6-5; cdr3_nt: TGTGCCAGCAGTTACGGGACAGGGAGGGAGACCCAGTACTTC; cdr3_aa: CASSYGTGRETQYF
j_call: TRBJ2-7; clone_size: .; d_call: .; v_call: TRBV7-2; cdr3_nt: TGTGCCAGCAGCGGACTCTACGAGCAGTACTTC; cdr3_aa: CASSGLYEQYF
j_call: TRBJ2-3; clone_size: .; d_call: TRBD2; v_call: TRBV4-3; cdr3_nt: TGCGCCAGCAGCCGCAGGACTAGCGGTAGGGATACGCAGTATTTT; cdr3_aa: CASSRRTSGRDTQYF
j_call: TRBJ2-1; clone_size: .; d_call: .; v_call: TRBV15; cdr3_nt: TGTGCCACCAGCAGAGACCCCAAACTAGCAGTCAATGAGCAGTTCTTC; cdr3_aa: CATSRDPKLAVNEQFF
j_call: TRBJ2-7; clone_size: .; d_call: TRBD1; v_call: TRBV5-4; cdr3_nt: TGTGCCAGCAGCTTGGATCAGGGGGCCTCCTACGAGCAGTACTTC; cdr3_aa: CASSLDQGASYEQYF
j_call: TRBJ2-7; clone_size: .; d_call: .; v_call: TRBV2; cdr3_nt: TGTGCCAGCAGGGACAGAACCACCTACGAGCAGTACTTC; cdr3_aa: CASRDRTTYEQYF
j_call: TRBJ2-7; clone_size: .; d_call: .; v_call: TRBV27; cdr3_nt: TGTGCCAGCAGTTCCGACCTTCCCTGGTTCGGGTACGAGCAGTACTTC; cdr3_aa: CASSSDLPWFGYEQYF
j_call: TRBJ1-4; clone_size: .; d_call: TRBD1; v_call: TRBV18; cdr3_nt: TGTGCCAGCTCACCACCCCGGACAGGGATAGGCGGAAAACTGTTTTTT; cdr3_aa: CASSPPRTGIGGKLFF
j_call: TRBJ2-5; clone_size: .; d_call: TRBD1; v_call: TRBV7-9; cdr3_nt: TGTGCCAGCAGCAAGACAGGGGGCTATGAGACCCAGTACTTC; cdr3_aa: CASSKTGGYETQYF
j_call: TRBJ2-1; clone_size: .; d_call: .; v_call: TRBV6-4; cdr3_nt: TGTGCCAGCAGTGACTCGAATGGGAGAGCCTACAATGAGCAGTTCTTC; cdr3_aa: CASSDSNGRAYNEQFF
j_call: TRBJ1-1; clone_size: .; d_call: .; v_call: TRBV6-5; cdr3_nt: TGTGCCAGCAGTTACGACGAGTTGAACACTGAAGCTTTCTTT; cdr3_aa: CASSYDELNTEAFF
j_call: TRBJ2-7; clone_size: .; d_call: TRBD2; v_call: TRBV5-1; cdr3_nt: TGCGCCAGCAGCAAGACTAGCGGGGGAGTCGGCGAGCAGTACTTC; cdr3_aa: CASSKTSGGVGEQYF
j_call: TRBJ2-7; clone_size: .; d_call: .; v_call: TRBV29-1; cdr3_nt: TGCAGCGTTCGAGAGGGTGGGTTGGGAGAGCAGTACTTC; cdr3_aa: CSVREGGLGEQYF
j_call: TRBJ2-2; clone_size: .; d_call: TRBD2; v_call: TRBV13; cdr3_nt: TGTGCCAGCAGCTTAGCGGCGGGAGCGAACACCGGGGAGCTGTTTTTT; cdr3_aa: CASSLAAGANTGELFF
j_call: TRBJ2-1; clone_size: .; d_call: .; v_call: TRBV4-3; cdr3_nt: TGCGCCAGCAGCGGTCGACAGAACAATGAGCAGTTCTTC; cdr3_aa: CASSGRQNNEQFF
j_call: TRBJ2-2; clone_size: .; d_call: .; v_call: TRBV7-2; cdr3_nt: TGTGCCAGCAGCTGGGACACCCCAAACACCGGGGAGCTGTTTTTT; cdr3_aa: CASSWDTPNTGELFF
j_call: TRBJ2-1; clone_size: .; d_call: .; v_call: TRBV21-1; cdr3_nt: TGTGCCAGCAGCACACACCAAGGGATACCCTACAATGAGCAGTTCTTC; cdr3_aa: CASSTHQGIPYNEQFF
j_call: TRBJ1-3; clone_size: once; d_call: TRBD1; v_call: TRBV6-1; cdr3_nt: TGTGCCAGCAGTGAAGTGGACAGGGCTGGAAACACCATATATTTT; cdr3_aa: CASSEVDRAGNTIYF
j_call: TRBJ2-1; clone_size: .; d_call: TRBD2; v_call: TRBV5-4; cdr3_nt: TGTGCCAGCAGCTTGCCGGGACTAGCTGAGCAGTTCTTC; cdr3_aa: CASSLPGLAEQFF
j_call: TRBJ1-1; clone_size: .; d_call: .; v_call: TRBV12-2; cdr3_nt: TGTGCAAGTCGCCATAAACTTGGGACCGAGAACACTGAAGCTTTCTTT; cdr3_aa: CASRHKLGTENTEAFF
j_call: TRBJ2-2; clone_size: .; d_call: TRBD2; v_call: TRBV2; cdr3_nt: TGTGCCAGCACGGGACTAGCGGGAGGCGGGGAGCTGTTTTTT; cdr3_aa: CASTGLAGGGELFF
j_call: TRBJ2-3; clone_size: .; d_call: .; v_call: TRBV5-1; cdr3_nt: TGCGCCAGCAGCTTGGCCCGGGGGTACGGGGGCGATACGCAGTATTTT; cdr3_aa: CASSLARGYGGDTQYF
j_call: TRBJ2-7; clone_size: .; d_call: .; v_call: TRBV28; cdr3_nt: TGTGCCAGCAGTTTAGCTCGGACCAACTACGAGCAGTACTTC; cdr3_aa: CASSLARTNYEQYF
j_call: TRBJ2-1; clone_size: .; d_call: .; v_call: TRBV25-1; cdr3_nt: TGTGCCAGCAGTGAATTTAGCGGCTCGAGGAATGAGCAGTTCTTC; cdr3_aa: CASSEFSGSRNEQFF
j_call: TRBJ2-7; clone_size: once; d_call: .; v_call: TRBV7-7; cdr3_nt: TGTGCCAGCAGCCCGACTGGGGGTTCCTACGAGCAGTACTTC; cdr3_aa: CASSPTGGSYEQYF
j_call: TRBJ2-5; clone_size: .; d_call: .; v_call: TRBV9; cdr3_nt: TGTGCCAGCAGCCCCACTAGCACAGAGACCCAGTACTTC; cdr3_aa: CASSPTSTETQYF
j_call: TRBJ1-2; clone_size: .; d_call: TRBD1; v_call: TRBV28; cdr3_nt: TGTGCCAGCAGTCCGGGACAGGGGTTCTATGGCTACACCTTC; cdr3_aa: CASSPGQGFYGYTF
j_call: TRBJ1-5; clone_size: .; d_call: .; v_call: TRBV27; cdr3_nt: TGTGCCAGCAGTCAGTTTGTAGGCAGTCAGCCCCAGCATTTT; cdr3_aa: CASSQFVGSQPQHF
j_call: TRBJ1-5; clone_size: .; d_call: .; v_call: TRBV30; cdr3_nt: TGTGCCTGGGATGCGCGGAAGGATCAGCCCCAGCATTTT; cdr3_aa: CAWDARKDQPQHF
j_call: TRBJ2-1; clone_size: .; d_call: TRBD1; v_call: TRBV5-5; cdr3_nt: TGTGCCAGCAGCTACGGACAGGGGAGTTTTTCCTACAATGAGCAGTTCTTC; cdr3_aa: CASSYGQGSFSYNEQFF
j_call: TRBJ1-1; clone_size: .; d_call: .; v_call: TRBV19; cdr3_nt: TGTGCCAGTAGAAGGGGGGGGCAGAGCACTGAAGCTTTCTTT; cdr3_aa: CASRRGGQSTEAFF
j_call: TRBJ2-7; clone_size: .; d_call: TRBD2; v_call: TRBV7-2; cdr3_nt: TGTGCCAGCAGCTTAGATGCGACTAGCAGGTACGAGCAGTACTTC; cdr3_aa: CASSLDATSRYEQYF
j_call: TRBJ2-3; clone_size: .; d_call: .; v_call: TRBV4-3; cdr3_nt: TGCGCCAGCAGCCAAGGCGACAGGCTGACGCAGTATTTT; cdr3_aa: CASSQGDRLTQYF
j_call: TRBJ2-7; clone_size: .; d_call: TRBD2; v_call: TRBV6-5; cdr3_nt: TGTGCCAGCAGAAGCGGGAGGGCCGTCGAGCAGTACTTC; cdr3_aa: CASRSGRAVEQYF
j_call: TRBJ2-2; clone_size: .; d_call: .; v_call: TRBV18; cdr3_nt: TGTGCCAGCTCACCAATTGGGGAGGTGACCGGGGAGCTGTTTTTT; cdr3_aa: CASSPIGEVTGELFF
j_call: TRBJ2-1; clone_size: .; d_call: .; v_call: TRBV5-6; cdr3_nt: TGTGCCAGCAGCTTTCATCGGAATGAGCAGTTCTTC; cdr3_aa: CASSFHRNEQFF
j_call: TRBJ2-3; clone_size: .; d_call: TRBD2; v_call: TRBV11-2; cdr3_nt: TGTGCCAGCAGCCCCCATAGCGGGACAGATACGCAGTATTTT; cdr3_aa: CASSPHSGTDTQYF
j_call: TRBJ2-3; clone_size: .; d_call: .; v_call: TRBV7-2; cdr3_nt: TGTGCCAGCAGCTTACGGAGGGAGGGCACAGATACGCAGTATTTT; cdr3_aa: CASSLRREGTDTQYF
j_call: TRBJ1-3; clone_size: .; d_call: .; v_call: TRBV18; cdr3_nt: TGTGCCAGCTCACCACGAGGGGCGATTGGAAACACCATATATTTT; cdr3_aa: CASSPRGAIGNTIYF
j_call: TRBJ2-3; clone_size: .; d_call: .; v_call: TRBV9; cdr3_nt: TGTGCCAGCAGCGTAGGAACAGGGAGGTCGGATACGCAGTATTTT; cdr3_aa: CASSVGTGRSDTQYF
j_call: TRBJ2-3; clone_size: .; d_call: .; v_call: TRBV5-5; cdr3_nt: TGTGCCAGCAGCCTGGAGGGTACGCAGTATTTT; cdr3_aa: CASSLEGTQYF
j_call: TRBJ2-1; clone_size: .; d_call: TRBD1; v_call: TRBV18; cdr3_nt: TGTGCCAGCTCACCCGGGACAGACTCCTACAATGAGCAGTTCTTC; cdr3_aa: CASSPGTDSYNEQFF